A selection of T cell receptor beta chains follows, all from one sample in a study of cytomegalovirus exposure and HLA in healthy donors. The assay was immunoSEQ multiplex PCR, and TCRdb's table has in-frame clones only and misses some. Here the sample spans roughly 130,000 clones, about 80% being singletons. The material sequenced was PBMCs. The source of these receptors is a human donor in good health. Both conserved end residues are part of each CDR3. The order of the fields is D gene, J gene, clone size, V gene, CDR3 DNA, CDR3 protein. D genes are given only for firm matches. Where a row states a size, it is once, few, many or the class of an expanded clone; other rows omit it.

>-|TRBJ2-2|-|TRBV7-6
TGTGCCAGCAGCCGAGGACCAGGGTCCGGGGAGCTGTTTTTT
CASSRGPGSGELFF
>TRBD1|TRBJ2-1|-|TRBV6-1
TGTGCCACGACAGGGGGGGATTTGGAGCAGTTCTTC
CATTGGDLEQFF
>TRBD1|TRBJ1-2|-|TRBV5-1
TGCGCCAGCAGCACGGACAGGGATGGCTACACCTTC
CASSTDRDGYTF
>-|TRBJ2-4|-|TRBV4-2
TGTGCCAGCAGCCAAGAGGAGGGAAACATTCAGTACTTC
CASSQEEGNIQYF
>TRBD2|TRBJ2-1|-|TRBV14
TGTGCCAGCAGCCAAGACTCCCTAGCGGGGGGTTACAATGAGCAGTTCTTC
CASSQDSLAGGYNEQFF
>TRBD2|TRBJ2-1|-|TRBV5-1
TGCGCCAGCAGCTTGCCCGTGGCTAGCGGGTACAATGAGCAGTTCTTC
CASSLPVASGYNEQFF
>-|TRBJ2-7|-|TRBV5-5
TGTGCCAGCACTGGACAGCACTACGAGCAGTACTTC
CASTGQHYEQYF
>-|TRBJ2-4|-|TRBV28
TGTGCCAGCAGTCCCGACATTCACCGAATAGCCAAAAACATTCAGTACTTC
CASSPDIHRIAKNIQYF
>-|TRBJ2-7|-|TRBV19
TGTGCCAGTAGTCATACCTCCAGGCCCTCCTACGAGCAGTACTTC
CASSHTSRPSYEQYF
>-|TRBJ1-5|-|TRBV19
TGTGCCAGTAGTAACCGGGGAGTCAATCAGCCCCAGCATTTT
CASSNRGVNQPQHF
>TRBD1|TRBJ1-2|-|TRBV6-6
TGTGCCATTCGGACAGGCAACTATGGCTACACCTTC
CAIRTGNYGYTF
>TRBD1|TRBJ2-7|-|TRBV27
TGTGCCAGCACCTCCCGGGACAGGGTAGGCGAGCAGTACTTC
CASTSRDRVGEQYF
>TRBD1|TRBJ1-6|-|TRBV19
TGTGCCAGTAGTGCACGGGACAGGGGATCAGAATCACCCCTCCACTTT
CASSARDRGSESPLHF
>TRBD1|TRBJ1-3|-|TRBV5-1
TGCGCCAGCAGCCTGAATGGACAGGGCTCTGGAAACACCATATATTTT
CASSLNGQGSGNTIYF
>TRBD2|TRBJ2-3|once|TRBV2
TGTGCCAGCAGTGAACTAGCGGGCACAGATACGCAGTATTTT
CASSELAGTDTQYF
>TRBD2|TRBJ2-1|-|TRBV5-1
TGCGCCAGCAGCTTCGGGGGGGCAGATGAGCAGTTCTTC
CASSFGGADEQFF
>-|TRBJ2-7|-|TRBV5-6
TGTGCCAGCAGCAGGTCGACACGACCCTACGAGCAGTACTTC
CASSRSTRPYEQYF
>-|TRBJ2-3|-|TRBV5-1
TGCGCCAGCCGGTTTAGCGGCAGCGAAGATACGCAGTATTTT
CASRFSGSEDTQYF
>TRBD2|TRBJ2-3|-|TRBV29-1
TGCAGCGTTGAAGGTTTAGCGGGGATTGGGTTT
CSVEGLAGIGF
>TRBD2|TRBJ2-3|once|TRBV5-1
TGCGCCAGCAGCTCCCTAGCGGGGGAGACAGATACGCAGTATTTT
CASSSLAGETDTQYF